This TCR beta chain was captured by sequencing in a study of tumor-infiltrating lymphocytes in localized non-small cell lung cancer. Study background: From each patient, both tumor and uninvolved lung, non-adjacent to tumor, were sampled.

In this sample, this clone turned up a few times. Its target is unknown. Study-wide results and caveats: TCR sequencing covered a subset of patients with enough tissue.

TCRdb keeps only in-frame clones here, not all; method: immunoSEQ multiplex PCR. The repertoire includes about 7,000 clones, just under 75% of them detected once, and about 7.4% sits in the top ten. This receptor was identified in a human donor with non-small cell lung cancer. Sequencing was performed on uninvolved lung tissue not adjacent to the tumor.

In DNA form, the CDR3 reads TGTGCCAGCAGCTTTGGGGGGGGACTAGCGTCCAGTGAGCAGTTCTTC. This codes for CASSFGGGLASSEQFF. The V and J genes are TRBV7-9 and TRBJ2-1, with 10 bases aligning to TRBD2. V shed 3 bases, J shed 9 bases, and the junction held 11 bases outside the gene matches. There are 16 residues in the CDR3. Per the germline V gene, CDR1 is SEHNR and CDR2 is FQNEAQ (reference sequence).